The 11 T cell receptor beta chains below were found in one sample sequenced in a study of T cells in Graves' hyperthyroidism and ophthalmopathy. Regions amplified from RNA transcripts were the TCR beta CDR3 regions. Carried out on the TCR CDR3, a first-round RT-PCR used the HTBI primer set. MiXCR was run by TCRdb on the multiplex PCR reads, yielding one entry per CDR3 protein. Here the sample spans around 500,000 distinct CDR3 sequences, about 16% being singletons. Sequencing used blood. The receptors originated from a woman aged 25 to 39 with Graves' ophthalmopathy.

Many counts were recorded for this clonotype. This chain joins TRBV12-3 or TRBV12-4 and TRBJ1-5; D is possibly TRBD1 (6 bases). CDR3 length: 13 residues. Trimming pared 6 bases from V and 7 bases from J, leaving 13 bases between. The CDR3 sequence is CASRRGAGQPQHF. Written as DNA, the CDR3 is TGTGCCAGCAGGAGGGGGGCCGGGCAGCCCCAGCATTTT.

There are a few counts of this clonotype. As DNA, the CDR3 is TGTGCCACCAGCAGAGAGTCCAGGGAGGGGCAGCCCCAGCATTTT. Translating gives CATSRESREGQPQHF. The chain is built from TRBV15 and TRBJ1-5; possible D gene TRBD1, 5 bases. With 0 bases removed from V and 7 bases from J, the gap between germline ends came to 13 bases. The CDR3 contains 15 residues. Germline V lookup: CDR1 LNHNV, CDR2 YYDKDF (reference sequence).

In its sample, this clonotype was seen many times. This chain links TRBV28 with TRBJ1-4, with 7 bases matching TRBD1. Germline CDR1 is MDHEN and CDR2 is SYDVKM. Unmatched junction bases numbered 7, after V lost 5 bases and J lost 7 bases. CDR3 length: 14 amino acids. For the CDR3, the DNA is TGTGCCAGCAGTGCCGGGACAGCAGGTGAAAAACTGTTTTTT. Its translation is CASSAGTAGEKLFF.

This clonotype was picked up many times. J is TRBJ2-4 and V is TRBV30; tentatively, D is TRBD2 (6 bases). The V and J ends lost 4 bases and 0 bases respectively, with 10 bases between them. The germline gives CDR1 GTSNPN, CDR2 SVGIG (reference sequence). The CDR3 covers 14 residues. CDR3 sequence reads: CAWKAGIAKNIQYF. CDR3 nucleotides: TGTGCCTGGAAGGCGGGGATAGCCAAAAACATTCAGTACTTC.

As to this clonotype: Given a much more abundant clone one base away, this may be a read error. The chain combines TRBV27 with TRBJ2-1; D might be TRBD1 or TRBD2, each matching 5 bases. The germline gives CDR1 MNHEY, CDR2 SMNVEV (reference sequence). This CDR3 is built from 14 residues. The CDR3 sequence is CASTPGTYYTEQFF. CDR3 coding DNA: TGTGCCAGCACCCCCGGGACCTACTACACTGAGCAGTTCTTC.

This clonotype was detected only a few times. The chain has TRBV2 and TRBJ2-7; D unresolved. The CDR3 sequence is 13 residues long. Germline V gives CDR1 SNHLY, CDR2 FYNNEI. Between the trimmed V and J ends, which lost 4 bases and 0 bases, there was a span of 7 bases. CDR3 coding DNA: TGTGCCAGCAGTGTTTGGGGCTCCTACGAGCAGTACTTC. Protein sequence: CASSVWGSYEQYF.

This clonotype was observed a handful of times. The chain employs TRBV7-9 and TRBJ2-7; 12 nucleotides line up with TRBD2. The germline CDR1 and CDR2 sequences are SEHNR and FQNEAQ (reference sequence). Losses at the gene ends were 3 bases for V and 5 bases for J; bases not matched to a gene: 5. The CDR3 loop spans 15 amino acids. CDR3 sequence reads: CASSFSSGRVHEQYF. The CDR3 DNA reads TGTGCCAGCAGCTTCTCTAGCGGGAGGGTCCACGAGCAGTACTTC. The variable domain in full, completed from reference TRBV7-9 and TRBJ2-7, reads DTGVSQNPRHKITKRGQNVTFRCDPISEHNRLYWYRQTLGQGPEFLTYFQNEAQLEKSRLLSDRFSAERPKGSFSTLEIQRTEQGDSAMYLCASSFSSGRVHEQYFGPGTRLTVT.

The chain couples TRBV24-1 to TRBJ2-1, with D tentatively TRBD2 (5 bases). CDR1 KGHDR and CDR2 SFDVKD come from the germline V gene. The germline V and J ends were trimmed by 9 bases and 9 bases, with 8 bases remaining between them. This CDR3 contains 10 residues. The CDR3, as DNA: TGTGCCACCGGGAGTGGTGAGCAGTTCTTC. This codes for CATGSGEQFF.

V is TRBV28 and J is TRBJ2-3; D gene unclear. Germline lookup yields CDR1 MDHEN and CDR2 SYDVKM. Trimming took off 6 bases at V and 5 bases at J, with 15 bases between the two ends. The CDR3 length is 14 residues. The CDR3 region has the DNA TGTGCCAGCAGACCGCCGGCTGTTCAAGATACGCAGTATTTT. Protein sequence: CASRPPAVQDTQYF. The full variable domain, its missing parts supplied by reference TRBV28 and TRBJ2-3, is DVKVTQSSRYLVKRTGEKVFLECVQDMDHENMFWYRQDPGLGLRLIYFSYDVKMKEKGDIPEGYSVSREKKERFSLILESASTNQTSMYLCASRPPAVQDTQYFGPGTRLTVL.

The sample holds many counts of this clonotype. V gene TRBV20-1 combines with J gene TRBJ2-2, with D perhaps TRBD1 (7 bases). The CDR3 totals 13 residues. Trimming shortened V by 5 bases and J by 4 bases, and 11 bases separated the two germline ends. CDR1 is DFQATT and CDR2 is SNEGSKA in the germline V gene (reference sequence). Written as DNA, the CDR3 is TGCAGTGCTGCGGGACAGACCACCGGGGAGCTGTTTTTT. Protein: CSAAGQTTGELFF.

Many counts were recorded for this clonotype. V gene TRBV11-2 combines with J gene TRBJ2-1; a weak D match, TRBD1 (5 bases). CDR1 is SGHAT, CDR2 FQNNGV, per germline. CDR3 length: 16 residues. Trimming removed 2 bases from V and 4 bases from J, with 15 bases in between. CDR3 nucleotides: TGTGCCAGCAGCTTATCGGATGGGGCCTGGTACAATGAGCAGTTCTTC. Protein sequence: CASSLSDGAWYNEQFF.